The present T cell receptor beta chain was sequenced within a study of monozygotic twins with inflammatory bowel disease. Germline V gene lookup returns CDR1 DFQATT and CDR2 SNEGSKA (reference sequence). CDR3 length: 12 residues. TCRdb re-called the 5' RACE reads and gives one entry per CDR3 protein, without DNA. In total, the table holds around 140,000 distinct CDR3 sequences. This chain uses TRBV20-1 with TRBJ2-1; TCRdb lists TRBD2, though no DNA is available to test this call. The receptor was isolated from a human donor with ulcerative colitis or Crohn's disease, or a healthy co-twin of an affected twin (not recorded which). Material: blood. This CDR3 reads CSAPSEYNEQFF.